The present entry profiles one T cell receptor beta chain with its context. Its antigen remains unknown. They built TCR cDNA with 5'RACE template switching, a step that put in a universal primer site and UMIs. TCRdb re-derived calls from the 5' RACE reads in MiXCR, one entry per CDR3 protein. The data show hundreds of thousands of distinct CDR3 sequences, approximately 4% seen once. There are 13 residues in the CDR3. Germline lookup yields CDR1 SGHDT and CDR2 YYEEEE. V lost 2 bases to trimming and J lost 9 bases, with 14 bases between them. This record comes from a study of T cells after yellow fever vaccination. The study's findings and limits: Overlap between CD4 and CD8 compartments was detected for a small share of clonotypes.

Sequences were derived from PBMCs, sampled 5 days after the yellow fever booster vaccination. The sequence derives from a man aged 18-30 years who received the YFV17D yellow fever vaccine. This chain uses TRBV5-6 with TRBJ1-1; D not certain. For the CDR3, the DNA is TGTGCCAGCAGCTTCGTGACCGTGGGCCAAGCTTTCTTT. Translated: CASSFVTVGQAFF.